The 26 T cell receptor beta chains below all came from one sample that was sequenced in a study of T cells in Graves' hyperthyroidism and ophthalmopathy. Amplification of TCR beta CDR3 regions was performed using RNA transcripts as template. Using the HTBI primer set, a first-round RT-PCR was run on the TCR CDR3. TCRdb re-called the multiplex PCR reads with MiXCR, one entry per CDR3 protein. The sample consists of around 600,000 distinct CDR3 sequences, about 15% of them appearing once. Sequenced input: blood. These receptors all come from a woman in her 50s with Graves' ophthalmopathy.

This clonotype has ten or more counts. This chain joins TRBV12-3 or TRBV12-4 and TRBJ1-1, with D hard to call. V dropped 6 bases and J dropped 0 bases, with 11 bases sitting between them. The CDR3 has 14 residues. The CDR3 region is CASSWSYMNTEAFF. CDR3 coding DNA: TGTGCCAGCAGCTGGTCTTACATGAACACTGAAGCTTTCTTT.

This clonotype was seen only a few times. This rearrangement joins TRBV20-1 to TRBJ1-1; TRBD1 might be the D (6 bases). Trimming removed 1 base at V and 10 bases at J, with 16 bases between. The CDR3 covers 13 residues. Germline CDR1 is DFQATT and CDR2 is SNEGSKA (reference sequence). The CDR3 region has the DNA TGCAGTGCTAGAGGGACAGATACTACAGGAGCTTTCTTT. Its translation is CSARGTDTTGAFF.

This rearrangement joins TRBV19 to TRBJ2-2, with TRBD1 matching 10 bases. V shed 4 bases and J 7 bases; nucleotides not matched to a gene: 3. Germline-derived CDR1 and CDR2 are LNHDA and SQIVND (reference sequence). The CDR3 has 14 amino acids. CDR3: CASSRQGAGGELFF. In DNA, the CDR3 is TGTGCCAGTAGTAGACAGGGGGCGGGCGGGGAGCTGTTTTTT.

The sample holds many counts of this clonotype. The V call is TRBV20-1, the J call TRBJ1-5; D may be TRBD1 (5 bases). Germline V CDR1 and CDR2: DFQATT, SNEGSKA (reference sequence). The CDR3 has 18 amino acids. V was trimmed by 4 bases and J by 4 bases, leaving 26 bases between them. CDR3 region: CSAKTIARGGGRNQPQHF. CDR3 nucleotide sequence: TGCAGTGCTAAAACTATCGCAAGGGGTGGGGGTCGTAATCAGCCCCAGCATTTT.

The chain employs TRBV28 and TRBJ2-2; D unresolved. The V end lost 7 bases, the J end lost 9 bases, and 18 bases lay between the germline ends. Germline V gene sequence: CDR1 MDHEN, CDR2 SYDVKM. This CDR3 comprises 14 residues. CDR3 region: CASTKPGPERELFF. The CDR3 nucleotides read TGTGCCAGCACAAAACCGGGCCCCGAACGGGAGCTGTTTTTT.

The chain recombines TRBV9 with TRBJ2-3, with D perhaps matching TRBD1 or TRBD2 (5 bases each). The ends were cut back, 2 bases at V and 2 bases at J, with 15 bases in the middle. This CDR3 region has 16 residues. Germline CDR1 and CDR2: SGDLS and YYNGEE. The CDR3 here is CASSVSGTTLTDTQYF. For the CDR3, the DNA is TGTGCCAGCAGCGTCTCCGGGACCACGCTCACAGATACGCAGTATTTT. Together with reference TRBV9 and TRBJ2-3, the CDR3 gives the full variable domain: DSGVTQTPKHLITATGQRVTLRCSPRSGDLSVYWYQQSLDQGLQFLIQYYNGEERAKGNILERFSAQQFPDLHSELNLSSLELGDSALYFCASSVSGTTLTDTQYFGPGTRLTVL.

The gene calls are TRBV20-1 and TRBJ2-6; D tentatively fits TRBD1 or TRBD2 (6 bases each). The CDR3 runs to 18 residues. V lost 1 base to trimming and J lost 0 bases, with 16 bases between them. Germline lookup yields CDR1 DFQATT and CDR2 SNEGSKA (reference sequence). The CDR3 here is CSARGGGHQASGANVLTF. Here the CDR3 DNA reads TGCAGTGCTAGAGGAGGGGGGCACCAGGCCTCTGGGGCCAACGTCCTGACTTTC.

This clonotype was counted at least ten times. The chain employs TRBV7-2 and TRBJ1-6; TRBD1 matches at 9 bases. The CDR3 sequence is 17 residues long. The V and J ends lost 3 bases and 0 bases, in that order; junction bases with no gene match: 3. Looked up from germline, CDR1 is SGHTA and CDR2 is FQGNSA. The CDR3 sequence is CASSLVGQGSYNSPLHF. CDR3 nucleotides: TGTGCCAGCAGCTTGGTGGGACAGGGCTCCTATAATTCACCCCTCCACTTT.

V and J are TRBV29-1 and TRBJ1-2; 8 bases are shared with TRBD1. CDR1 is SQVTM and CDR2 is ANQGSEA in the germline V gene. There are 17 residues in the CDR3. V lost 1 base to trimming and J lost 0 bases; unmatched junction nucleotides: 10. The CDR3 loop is CSVEGTGKALANYGYTF. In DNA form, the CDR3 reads TGCAGCGTTGAAGGGACAGGGAAGGCCCTAGCTAACTATGGCTACACCTTC.

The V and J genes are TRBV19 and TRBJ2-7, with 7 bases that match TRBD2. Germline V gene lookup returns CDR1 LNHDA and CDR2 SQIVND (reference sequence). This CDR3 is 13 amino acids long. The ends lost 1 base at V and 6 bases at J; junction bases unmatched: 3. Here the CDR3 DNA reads TGTGCCAGTAGTATAGCAGCGGGGCCCGAGCAGTACTTC. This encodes CASSIAAGPEQYF. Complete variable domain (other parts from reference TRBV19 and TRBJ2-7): DGGITQSPKYLFRKEGQNVTLSCEQNLNHDAMYWYRQDPGQGLRLIYYSQIVNDFQKGDIAEGYSVSREKKESFPLTVTSAQKNPTAFYLCASSIAAGPEQYFGPGTRLTVT.

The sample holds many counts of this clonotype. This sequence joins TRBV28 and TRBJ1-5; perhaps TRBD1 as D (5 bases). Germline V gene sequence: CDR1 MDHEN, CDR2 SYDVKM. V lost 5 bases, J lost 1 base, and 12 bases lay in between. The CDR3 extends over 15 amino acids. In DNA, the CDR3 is TGTGCCAGCAGTCTCCAGGGACGGAGCAATCAGCCCCAGCATTTT. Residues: CASSLQGRSNQPQHF.

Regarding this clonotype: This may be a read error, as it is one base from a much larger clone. CDR3 amino acids: CASSRRTDERFF. DNA of the CDR3: TGTGCCAGCAGTCGCCGGACAGATGAGCGGTTCTTC. The chain is built from TRBV6-2 or TRBV6-3 and TRBJ2-1; D possibly corresponds to TRBD1 (6 bases). CDR3 length equals 12 residues. CDR1 is MNHEY, CDR2 SVGEGT, per germline.

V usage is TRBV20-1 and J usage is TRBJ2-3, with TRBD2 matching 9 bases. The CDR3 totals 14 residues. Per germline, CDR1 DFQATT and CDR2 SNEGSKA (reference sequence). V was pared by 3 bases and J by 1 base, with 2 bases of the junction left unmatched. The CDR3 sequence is CSASWTSGTDTQYF. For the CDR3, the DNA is TGCAGTGCTAGCTGGACTAGCGGCACAGATACGCAGTATTTT.

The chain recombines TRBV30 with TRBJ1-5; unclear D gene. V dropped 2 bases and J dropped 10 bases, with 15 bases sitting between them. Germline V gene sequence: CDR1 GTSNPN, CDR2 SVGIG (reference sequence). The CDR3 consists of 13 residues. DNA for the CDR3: TGTGCCTGGAGTAACTCCCCCCTTGCTCCCCAGCATTTT. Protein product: CAWSNSPLAPQHF.

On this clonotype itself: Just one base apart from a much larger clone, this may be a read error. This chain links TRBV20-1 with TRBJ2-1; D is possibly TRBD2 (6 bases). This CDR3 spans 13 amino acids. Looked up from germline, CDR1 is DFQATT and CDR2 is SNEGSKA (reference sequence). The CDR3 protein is CSASGSPYNEQSF. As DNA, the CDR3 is TGCAGTGCTAGCGGGAGCCCCTACAATGAGCAGTCCTTC.

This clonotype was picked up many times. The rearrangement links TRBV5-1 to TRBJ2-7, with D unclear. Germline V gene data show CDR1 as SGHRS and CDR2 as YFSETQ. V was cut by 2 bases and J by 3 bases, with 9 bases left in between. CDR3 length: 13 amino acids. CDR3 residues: CASSFGKFYEQYF. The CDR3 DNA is TGCGCCAGCAGCTTCGGCAAGTTCTACGAGCAGTACTTC. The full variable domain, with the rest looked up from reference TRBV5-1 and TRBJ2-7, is KAGVTQTPRYLIKTRGQQVTLSCSPISGHRSVSWYQQTPGQGLQFLFEYFSETQRNKGNFPGRFSGRQFSNSRSEMNVSTLELGDSALYLCASSFGKFYEQYFGPGTRLTVT.

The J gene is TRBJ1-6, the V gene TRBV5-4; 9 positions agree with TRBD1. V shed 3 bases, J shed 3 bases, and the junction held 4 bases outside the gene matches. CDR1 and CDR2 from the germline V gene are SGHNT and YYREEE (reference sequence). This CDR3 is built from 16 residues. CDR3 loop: CASSSTGGIYNSPLHF. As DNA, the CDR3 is TGTGCCAGCAGCTCCACAGGGGGCATCTATAATTCACCCCTCCACTTT.

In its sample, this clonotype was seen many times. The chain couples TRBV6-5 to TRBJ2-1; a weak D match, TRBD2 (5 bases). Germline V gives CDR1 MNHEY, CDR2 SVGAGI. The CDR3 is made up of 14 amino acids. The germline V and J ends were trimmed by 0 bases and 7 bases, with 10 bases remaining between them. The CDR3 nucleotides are TGTGCCAGCAGTTACTCTACTAGGGTTAATGAGCAGTTCTTC. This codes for CASSYSTRVNEQFF.

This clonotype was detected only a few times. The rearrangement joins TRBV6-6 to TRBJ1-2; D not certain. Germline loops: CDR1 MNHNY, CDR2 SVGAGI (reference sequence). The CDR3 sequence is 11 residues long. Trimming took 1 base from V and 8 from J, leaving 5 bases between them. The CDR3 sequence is CASSYFEGYTF. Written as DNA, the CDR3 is TGTGCCAGCAGTTACTTCGAGGGCTACACCTTC.

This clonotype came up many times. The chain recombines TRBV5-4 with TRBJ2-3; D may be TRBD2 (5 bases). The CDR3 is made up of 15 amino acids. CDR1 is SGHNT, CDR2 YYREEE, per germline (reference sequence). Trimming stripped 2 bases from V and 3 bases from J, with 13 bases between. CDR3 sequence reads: CASSLGQRTTDTQYF. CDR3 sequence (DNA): TGTGCCAGCAGCTTAGGGCAGCGGACTACAGATACGCAGTATTTT.

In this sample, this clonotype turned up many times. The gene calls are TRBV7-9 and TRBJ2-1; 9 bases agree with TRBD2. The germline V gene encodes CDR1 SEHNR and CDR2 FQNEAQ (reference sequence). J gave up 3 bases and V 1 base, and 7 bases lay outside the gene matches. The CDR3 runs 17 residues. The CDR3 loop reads CASSLGGLAAIYNEQFF. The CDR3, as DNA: TGTGCCAGCAGCTTAGGGGGACTAGCAGCTATCTACAATGAGCAGTTCTTC.

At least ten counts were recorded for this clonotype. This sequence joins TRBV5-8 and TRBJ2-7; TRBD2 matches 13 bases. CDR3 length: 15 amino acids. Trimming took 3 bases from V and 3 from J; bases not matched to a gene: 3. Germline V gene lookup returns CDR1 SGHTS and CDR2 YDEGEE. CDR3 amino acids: CASSSGLAGDYEQYF. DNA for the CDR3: TGTGCCAGCAGCTCTGGACTAGCGGGGGACTACGAGCAGTACTTC.

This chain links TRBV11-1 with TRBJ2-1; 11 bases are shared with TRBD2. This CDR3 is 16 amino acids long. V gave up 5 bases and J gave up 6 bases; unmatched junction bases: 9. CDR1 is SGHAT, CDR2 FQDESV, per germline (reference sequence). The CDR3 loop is CASSPPTGTSGNEQFF. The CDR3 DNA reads TGTGCCAGCAGCCCCCCAACCGGGACTAGCGGCAATGAGCAGTTCTTC.

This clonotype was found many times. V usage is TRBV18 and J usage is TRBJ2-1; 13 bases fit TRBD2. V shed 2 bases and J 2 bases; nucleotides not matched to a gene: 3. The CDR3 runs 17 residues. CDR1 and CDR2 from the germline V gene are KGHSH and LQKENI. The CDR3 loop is CASSPGLAGVTYNEQFF. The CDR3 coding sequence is TGTGCCAGCTCACCAGGACTAGCGGGAGTAACCTACAATGAGCAGTTCTTC.

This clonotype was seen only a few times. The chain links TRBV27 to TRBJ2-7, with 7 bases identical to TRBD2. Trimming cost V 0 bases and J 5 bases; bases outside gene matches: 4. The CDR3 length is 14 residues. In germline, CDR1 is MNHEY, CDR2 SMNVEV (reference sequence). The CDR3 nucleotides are TGTGCCAGCAGTTTATCTGTCCTAGCGGACGAGCAGTACTTC. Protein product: CASSLSVLADEQYF.

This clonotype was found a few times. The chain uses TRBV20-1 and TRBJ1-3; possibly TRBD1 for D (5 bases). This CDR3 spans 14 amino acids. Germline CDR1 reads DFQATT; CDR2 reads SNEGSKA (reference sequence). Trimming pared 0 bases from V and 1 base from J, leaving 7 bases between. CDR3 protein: CSARDQGSGNTIYF. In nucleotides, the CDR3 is TGCAGTGCTAGAGATCAGGGTTCTGGAAACACCATATATTTT.